This is a list of T cell receptor beta chains from one sample in a study of OX40 agonist ivuxolimab in advanced cancers. Generated by immunoSEQ multiplex PCR, the TCRdb table keeps only in-frame clones and is missing some. The sample lists about 63,000 clones, around 91% occurring once. The material sequenced was CD4+ or CD8+ T cells sorted from blood, taken in a trial of the OX40 agonist ivuxolimab. The receptor set was obtained from an adult with an advanced solid tumor such as melanoma, head and neck, liver or kidney cancer. The CDR3 runs from the conserved cysteine through the conserved F or W. The D gene is left open where the match is weak. Clone size, where shown, is once, few, many, or a class for clones that have expanded.

J gene	clone size	V gene	D gene	CDR3 protein	CDR3 DNA
TRBJ2-5	-	TRBV7-9	-	CARWGGPGVETQYF	TGTGCCAGATGGGGGGGCCCCGGGGTGGAGACCCAGTACTTC
TRBJ1-2	-	TRBV5-6	-	CASSLGRTYGYTF	TGTGCCAGCAGCTTGGGACGGACCTATGGCTACACCTTC
TRBJ2-1	-	TRBV7-9	-	CASSAPGPSYNEQFF	TGTGCCAGCAGCGCCCCCGGGCCCTCCTACAATGAGCAGTTCTTC
TRBJ2-1	-	TRBV7-9	TRBD1	CASTDSGQGRNEQFF	TGTGCCAGCACCGACTCGGGACAGGGGCGGAATGAGCAGTTCTTC
TRBJ2-1	few	TRBV10-1	-	CASSDSNGGEQFF	TGCGCCAGCAGTGATTCAAACGGGGGTGAGCAGTTCTTC
TRBJ2-3	-	TRBV5-1	-	CASSLPRGDTQYF	TGCGCCAGCAGCTTGCCCAGGGGTGATACGCAGTATTTT
TRBJ1-1	-	TRBV5-1	TRBD1	CASSLDRANTEAFF	TGCGCCAGCAGCTTAGACAGGGCGAACACTGAAGCTTTCTTT
TRBJ1-6	-	TRBV28	TRBD1	CASSGQAVNSPLHF	TGTGCCAGCAGTGGACAGGCTGTTAATTCACCCCTCCACTTT
TRBJ1-1	-	TRBV5-4	TRBD1	CASSMGQKAEAFF	TGTGCCAGCAGCATGGGACAGAAGGCTGAAGCTTTCTTT
TRBJ2-7	-	TRBV25-1	-	CASSDNSYDEQYF	TGTGCCAGCAGTGATAATTCCTATGACGAGCAGTACTTC
TRBJ2-2	-	TRBV11-3	-	CASSNSRGTGELFF	TGTGCCAGCAGTAACAGTAGGGGTACCGGGGAGCTGTTTTTT
TRBJ2-1	-	TRBV7-3	TRBD2	CASSSTSGGYNEQFF	TGTGCCAGCAGCTCTACTAGCGGGGGTTACAATGAGCAGTTCTTC
TRBJ1-3	-	TRBV7-9	-	CASSLAHGWGVGNTIYF	TGTGCCAGCAGCTTAGCCCACGGTTGGGGGGTCGGAAACACCATATATTTT
TRBJ2-1	-	TRBV4-1	-	CASSQLASEQFF	TGCGCCAGCAGCCAACTAGCGAGTGAGCAGTTCTTC